This entry concerns a single T cell receptor beta chain. The entry originates in a study of identical twins. The CDR3 is made up of 12 amino acids. In germline, CDR1 is SQVTM, CDR2 ANQGSEA. V lost 1 base to trimming and J lost 7 bases, with 8 bases between them. TCRdb re-called the 5' RACE reads with MiXCR, one entry per CDR3 protein. Of over 550,000 distinct CDR3 sequences detected, roughly 7.1% appear once; the ten largest clones hold 1.6%. The sample was also linked to a second study, of yellow fever vaccine responses in identical twins.

J is TRBJ2-1 and V is TRBV29-1; D could derive from TRBD1 or TRBD2 (6 bases each). The sequence came from a woman in her late teens or twenties in good health. The sample taken for sequencing was PBMCs. Here the CDR3 DNA reads TGCAGCGTTGAAGGGGGGGCTAATGAGCAGTTCTTC. Translation: CSVEGGANEQFF.